A selection of T cell receptor beta chains follows, all from one sample in a study of OX40 agonist ivuxolimab in advanced cancers. TCRdb keeps only in-frame clones here, not all; method: immunoSEQ multiplex PCR. The table lists about 47,000 clones, 80% to 85% of them singletons, with around 25% in the top ten. The material sequenced was CD4+ or CD8+ T cells sorted from blood, taken in a trial of the OX40 agonist ivuxolimab. The receptors come from an adult with an advanced solid tumor such as melanoma, head and neck, liver or kidney cancer. The CDR3 runs from the conserved cysteine through the conserved F or W.

v_call	cdr3_length	cdr3_aa
TRBV19	14	CASSPGPVIEKLLF
TRBV9	14	CASSLAGGSGELFF
TRBV7-8	14	CASSSGRGNYGYTF
TRBV4-2	16	CASSQDGANGHTEAFF
TRBV10-1	13	CASEWVSGNTIYF
TRBV5-1	15	CASSVTPTGFYEQYF
TRBV27	14	CASSRTAEGNTIYF
TRBV27	14	CASSPRGSGNTIYF
TRBV28	16	CASSRTGTYGNEKLFF
TRBV4-1	14	CASGAQQGDDEQFF
TRBV4-1	16	CASSQGRTSGQETQYF
TRBV6-5	14	CASSEHRAGNTIYF
TRBV30	12	CAWSPSGGNQFF
TRBV28	19	CASSLYQGSSSTGANVLTF
TRBV4-1	13	CASSQDGFNEQYF
TRBV7-3	15	CASSLTSGEADTQYF
TRBV7-9	14	CASSLEGQVYGYTF
TRBV18	13	CASSPGTVYEQYF
TRBV4-1	14	CASSPTDGNTEAFF
TRBV27	15	CASRPRPGLAYEQYF
TRBV7-9	17	CASSLLRLGGSQETQYF
TRBV7-9	17	CASSLGTSGTVSGEQFF
TRBV7-6	19	CASSSGTSGGADSTDTQYF
TRBV7-6	13	CASSFQGQETQYF
TRBV11-3	15	CASSFHRDGQETQYF
TRBV5-4	16	CASSLGGDRGGQPQHF
TRBV6-6	15	CASGGWAGTAYEQYF
TRBV11-2	12	CASSPHGDTQYF
TRBV5-5	13	CASSLGRPYEQYF
TRBV11-2	15	CASSPSTGSEVRAFF
TRBV28	15	CASSRDSYSNQPQHF
TRBV30	11	CAWDLANEQFF
TRBV18	19	CASSLLRDRAFSGANVLTF
TRBV5-1	15	CASSPSADTSYEQYF
TRBV10-2	11	CAVGDTGELFF